This T cell receptor (beta chain) was identified in a study of shared clonotypes between healthy human individuals. About the study: Three plates each covered CD4 naive and memory; CD8 naive two, CD8 memory one.

Of note for this clone: Its antigen is not known.

Study-wide results and limits: Clonotypes shared by all four donors outscored non-shared clonotypes in generation probability.

Original methodology: Junction-only sequences without quality scores came from ImmunoSEQ, so filtering differed. Profiling relied on immunoSEQ multiplex PCR, and the TCRdb table lists in-frame clones only, not all of them. The DNA gave D and trimming, while V, J and clone size come from that table. The sample lists about 2.2 million clones, just under 95% occurring once. V was cut by 4 bases and J by 4 bases, with 14 bases left in between. The CDR3 totals 15 residues. Germline CDR1 and CDR2: ENHRY and SYGVKD. Only CD45RO-negative cells positively selected for CCR7 counted as naive CD8 cells, so terminally differentiated effector memory CD45RA+ cells were excluded. Donors were healthy HIV-negative adults without recently reported acute infections or vaccinations.

Sequencing was done on a sample of naive CD8+ T cells from PBMCs. The rearrangement joins TRBV10-3 to TRBJ1-3; D is unresolved. This TCR was sampled from a man aged 18 to 29 in good health. Some clones in this sample may be carry-over from other donors' samples. The CDR3 DNA sequence: TGTGCCATCAGTGGGGCCGCGGACCTCGGAAACACCATATATTTT. Its protein is CAISGAADLGNTIYF.